Listed here are 22 T cell receptor beta chains from one sample, sequenced in a study of cytomegalovirus exposure and HLA in healthy donors. The protocol was immunoSEQ multiplex PCR, while the TCRdb copy is restricted to in-frame clones and leaves out a portion. The sample shows roughly 200,000 clones, roughly three quarters of them seen only once. The material sequenced was PBMCs. All receptors derive from a woman aged 25 to 39 in good health and CMV-seronegative.

The V and J genes are TRBV5-8 and TRBJ1-2, with 8 bases aligning to TRBD1. The CDR3 is 15 residues long. The junction had 9 bases not matched to a gene; V was cut back by 0 bases and J by 8 bases. The germline V gene has CDR1 SGHTS and CDR2 YDEGEE. The CDR3 DNA sequence: TGTGCCAGCAGCTTGGCGGTCAGGGGGCGCGGGGGCTACACCTTC. Protein: CASSLAVRGRGGYTF. The whole variable domain, filled in from reference TRBV5-8 and TRBJ1-2, reads EAGVTQSPTHLIKTRGQQATLRCSPISGHTSVYWYQQALGLGLQFLLWYDEGEERNRGNFPPRFSGRQFPNYSSELNVNALELEDSALYLCASSLAVRGRGGYTFGSGTRLTVV.

The CDR3 reads CASRSGGVEGGELFF. DNA of the CDR3: TGTGCCAGCAGATCTGGGGGGGTGGAGGGCGGGGAGCTGTTTTTT. This sequence joins TRBV6-6 and TRBJ2-2; 7 bases fit TRBD2. The CDR3 contains 15 residues. The V and J ends lost 6 bases and 7 bases, in that order; junction bases with no gene match: 11. CDR1 and CDR2 (germline): MNHNY, SVGAGI (reference sequence).

The rearrangement joins TRBV4-1 to TRBJ2-2, with 8 positions matching TRBD2. CDR1 MGHRA and CDR2 YSYEKL come from the germline V gene. With V trimmed by 0 bases and J by 5 bases, 11 bases remained unmatched. CDR3 length: 18 amino acids. The CDR3 spells CASSQDGTSPRRTGELFF. The CDR3 DNA sequence: TGCGCCAGCAGCCAAGATGGGACTAGTCCCCGAAGAACCGGGGAGCTGTTTTTT.

In regard to this clone: One end of the junction fails to match germline, which may point to a read error. The chain couples TRBV29-1 to TRBJ2-2; TRBD2 aligns across 10 bases. The CDR3 is made up of 14 amino acids. Germline lookup yields CDR1 SQVTM and CDR2 ANQGSEA. CDR3 sequence: CSVNSGRNAGELFF. The CDR3 region has the DNA TGCAGCGTTAATAGCGGGAGGAACGCCGGGGAGCTGTTTTTT.

This clone has only one observation. V gene TRBV7-2 combines with J gene TRBJ1-4, with TRBD1 matching 8 bases. CDR1 SGHTA and CDR2 FQGNSA come from the germline V gene. J was trimmed by 5 bases and V by 5 bases; bases with no gene match: 4. The CDR3 contains 14 residues. In DNA, the CDR3 is TGTGCCAGCAGCACCCGGACAGGGAATGAAAAACTGTTTTTT. It specifies CASSTRTGNEKLFF.

The chain uses TRBV27 and TRBJ1-5; maybe TRBD1 (5 bases). The CDR3 is made up of 14 amino acids. Trimming cost V 5 bases and J 5 bases, with 13 bases left between them. CDR1 and CDR2 from the germline V gene are MNHEY and SMNVEV (reference sequence). CDR3 nucleotides: TGTGCCAGCAGTCCCAGGGTGGCCCATCAGCCCCAGCATTTT. Translation gives CASSPRVAHQPQHF.

The chain recombines TRBV6-5 with TRBJ2-5; 7 nucleotides match TRBD2. The germline V gene has CDR1 MNHEY and CDR2 SVGAGI. V lost 7 bases and J lost 2; bases outside the gene matches: 1. This CDR3 contains 12 residues. The DNA of the CDR3 is TGTGCCAGCAAAGCGGGGCAAGAGACCCAGTACTTC. Protein: CASKAGQETQYF.

The chain combines TRBV6-6 with TRBJ2-1, with 8 bases that match TRBD2. Trimming at V came to 9 bases and at J to 8 bases, leaving 15 bases not matched to a gene. The V gene's germline CDR1 is MNHNY and CDR2 SVGAGI (reference sequence). The CDR3 has 15 residues. For the CDR3, the DNA is TGTGCCAGTATATCCGAAACTAGCGGCTTGCATGAGCAGTTCTTC. Its protein product is CASISETSGLHEQFF.

The rearrangement joins TRBV5-4 to TRBJ1-5; TRBD1 might be the D (6 bases). Trimming took off 4 bases at V and 7 bases at J, with 15 bases between the two ends. The CDR3 totals 14 residues. The germline V gene has CDR1 SGHNT and CDR2 YYREEE (reference sequence). In DNA, the CDR3 is TGTGCCAGCAGCCGGCTCAGGGGTGGCCAGCCCCAGCATTTT. This gives the protein CASSRLRGGQPQHF.

V is TRBV29-1 and J is TRBJ1-4, with D perhaps TRBD1 (5 bases). Per germline, CDR1 SQVTM and CDR2 ANQGSEA. This CDR3 has 11 amino acids. V dropped 4 bases and J dropped 8 bases, with 8 bases sitting between them. CDR3 nucleotides: TGCAGCGTTGTTTGGGGCGAAAAACTGTTTTTT. It translates to CSVVWGEKLFF.

This sequence joins TRBV6-5 and TRBJ2-3; D is uncertain. The J call may be incorrect, as the DNA end agrees better with TRBJ1-5. This CDR3 has 14 amino acids. Germline V gives CDR1 MNHEY, CDR2 SVGAGI. The CDR3 coding sequence is TGTGCCAGCAGTTACGAGAGGACTAGCGGGAGGCAGCATTTT. Protein: CASSYERTSGRQHF.

This chain links TRBV5-1 with TRBJ2-2; tentative D call: TRBD2 (6 bases). The germline V gene has CDR1 SGHRS and CDR2 YFSETQ. Trimming shortened V by 4 bases and J by 1 base, and 14 bases separated the two germline ends. The CDR3 has 16 residues. CDR3 protein: CASSAPGVRNTGELFF. CDR3 coding DNA: TGCGCCAGCAGCGCCCCGGGGGTACGGAACACCGGGGAGCTGTTTTTT.

The chain links TRBV4-2 to TRBJ2-1; possibly TRBD2 for D (6 bases). This CDR3 contains 14 residues. CDR1 and CDR2 from the germline V gene are LGHNA and YNFKEQ. The V gene lost 0 bases and the J gene lost 8 bases, with 11 bases spanning the gap. The CDR3 here is CASSQDHSGDEQFF. The CDR3 DNA is TGTGCCAGCAGCCAAGATCATTCGGGGGATGAGCAGTTCTTC.

The rearrangement joins TRBV2 to TRBJ1-1; tentative D call: TRBD1 (5 bases). The germline gives CDR1 SNHLY, CDR2 FYNNEI. Trimming took 6 bases from V and 4 from J, leaving 12 bases between them. This CDR3 is built from 13 residues. The CDR3 region has the DNA TGTGCCAGCAGCAGGGATGGCGGCACTGAAGCTTTCTTT. Translating it yields CASSRDGGTEAFF.

This clone has only one observation. The chain combines TRBV6-1 with TRBJ2-2, with D possibly matching TRBD2 (5 bases). The CDR3 contains 15 residues. Trimming removed 6 bases from V and 0 bases from J, with 11 bases in between. The germline gives CDR1 MNHNS, CDR2 SASEGT. CDR3 bases: TGTGCCAGCAGAGCTAGCAACGCGAACACCGGGGAGCTGTTTTTT. It specifies CASRASNANTGELFF.

The chain has TRBV29-1 and TRBJ2-3; 10 bases align to TRBD2. Germline V lookup: CDR1 SQVTM, CDR2 ANQGSEA. There are 13 residues in the CDR3. With 6 bases clipped from V and 1 base from J, the junction kept 1 base outside the gene matches. The CDR3 loop is CSVGTSGTDTQYF. The DNA of the CDR3 is TGCAGCGTCGGGACTAGCGGCACAGATACGCAGTATTTT.

The chain is built from TRBV28 and TRBJ1-2, with D possibly matching TRBD1 (6 bases). The CDR3 is 14 amino acids. Germline CDR1 MDHEN, CDR2 SYDVKM. With 6 bases removed from V and 4 bases from J, the gap between germline ends came to 15 bases. The CDR3 spells CASSENRAGYGYTF. The DNA for the CDR3 is TGTGCCAGCAGCGAAAACAGGGCGGGCTATGGCTACACCTTC.

Comments on this clone: One end of the junction is discordant with germline, which a read error may explain. The chain recombines TRBV30 with TRBJ2-1; TRBD2 matches at 14 bases. Germline V gene data show CDR1 as GTSNPN and CDR2 as SVGIG (reference sequence). This CDR3 contains 14 residues. CDR3 in DNA: TGTGCCTGGCTAGGACTAGCGGGAGGTACTCTAAAGCTCTTC. Its protein is CAWLGLAGGTLKLF.

CDR3 bases: TGTGCCAGCAAAGGGGCGCAGGACTATGGCTACACCTTC. Translation gives CASKGAQDYGYTF. This rearrangement joins TRBV27 to TRBJ1-2; D perhaps matches TRBD1 (5 bases). Germline V gene data show CDR1 as MNHEY and CDR2 as SMNVEV (reference sequence). V lost 7 bases and J lost 3, with 12 bases in between. This CDR3 has 13 amino acids.

In nucleotides, the CDR3 is TGTGCCAGCAGTGAAGACGGGACAGATACGCAGTATTTT. It encodes CASSEDGTDTQYF. V is TRBV2 and J is TRBJ2-3, with D uncertain. V dropped 1 base and J dropped 3 bases, with 5 bases sitting between them. From germline, CDR1 is SNHLY and CDR2 FYNNEI. The CDR3 has 13 residues.

In its sample, this clone was seen a few times. The CDR3 spells CASSWGTGEAQPQHF. In DNA form, the CDR3 reads TGTGCCAGCAGCTGGGGTACAGGGGAAGCTCAGCCCCAGCATTTT. The rearrangement links TRBV5-6 to TRBJ1-5, with 7 nucleotides matching TRBD1. The CDR3 sequence is 15 residues long. V lost 3 bases to trimming and J lost 6 bases; unmatched junction nucleotides: 9. CDR1 SGHDT and CDR2 YYEEEE come from the germline V gene.

This chain connects TRBV11-3 to TRBJ2-1; D unclear. There are 12 residues in the CDR3. Deletions cut 5 bases from V and 5 bases from J, with 7 bases between. Germline V gives CDR1 SGHNT, CDR2 YENEEA. This chain's CDR3 is CASSPRNNEQFF. The DNA for the CDR3 is TGTGCCAGCAGCCCTCGTAACAATGAGCAGTTCTTC.